This TCR beta chain was documented in a study of blood T cells in healthy people across ages. Study-level results: CMV infection status of these donors was not known. Long-lived and aged donors differed, with more naive CD4+ cells and higher diversity in the long-lived.

Trimming took off 3 bases at V and 0 bases at J, with 9 bases between the two ends. Germline V gene data show CDR1 as ENHRY and CDR2 as SYGVKD. CDR3 length equals 15 residues. This clonotype was seen more than once but under ten times. Its antigen remains unidentified. For the second PCR, which ran for roughly 6 to 12 cycles, a sample-barcoded 5' primer and a J-beta primer mix were used. TCRdb redid the calling of the 5' RACE reads with MiXCR, one entry per CDR3 protein. Here the sample spans 780,000 or so distinct CDR3 sequences, roughly 25% being singletons. This same sample was also taken into another study, of T cells of mothers and their children.

The sample taken for sequencing was blood. The TCR sequence derives from a boy between 10 and 17 years old in good health. The chain employs TRBV10-3 and TRBJ2-1; tentatively, D is TRBD1 (5 bases). The CDR3 is CAISEDSSSYNEQFF. CDR3 sequence (DNA): TGTGCCATCAGTGAAGACAGCAGCTCCTACAATGAGCAGTTCTTC.